One T cell receptor beta chain is described in this entry. Its matching antigen is unknown. CDR3 size: 16 residues. The germline CDR1 and CDR2 sequences are DFQATT and SNEGSKA (reference sequence). V lost 4 bases to trimming and J lost 3 bases, with 20 bases between them. These data belong to a study of CD8 T cells in ankylosing spondylitis. Overall study results and limits: For ankylosing spondylitis blood, a TCR beta motif of 7 or 8 highly homologous variants appeared characteristic.

TCRdb re-called the 5' RACE reads through MiXCR, storing one row per CDR3 protein. The data show under 850,000 distinct CDR3 sequences, 15% to 20% seen once. The material sequenced was blood, either unsorted or a sorted T cell fraction (not recorded which). The source is a male donor with ankylosing spondylitis. V and J are TRBV20-1 and TRBJ2-3; TRBD2 is a possible D gene (5 bases). The CDR3 DNA sequence: TGCAGTGCTATCCTCGGACGGCTTGGGAGTACAGATACGCAGTATTTT. This codes for CSAILGRLGSTDTQYF.